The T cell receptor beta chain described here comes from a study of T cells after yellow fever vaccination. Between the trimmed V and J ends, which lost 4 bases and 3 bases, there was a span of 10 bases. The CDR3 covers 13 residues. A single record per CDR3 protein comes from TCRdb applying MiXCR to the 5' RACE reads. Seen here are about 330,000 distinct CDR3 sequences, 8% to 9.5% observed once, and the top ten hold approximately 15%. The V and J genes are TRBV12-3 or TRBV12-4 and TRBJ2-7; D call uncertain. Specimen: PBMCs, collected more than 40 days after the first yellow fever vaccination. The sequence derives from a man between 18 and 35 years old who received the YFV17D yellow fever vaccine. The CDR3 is CASSSPENYEQYF. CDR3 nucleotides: TGTGCCAGCAGTTCCCCAGAAAACTACGAGCAGTACTTC.